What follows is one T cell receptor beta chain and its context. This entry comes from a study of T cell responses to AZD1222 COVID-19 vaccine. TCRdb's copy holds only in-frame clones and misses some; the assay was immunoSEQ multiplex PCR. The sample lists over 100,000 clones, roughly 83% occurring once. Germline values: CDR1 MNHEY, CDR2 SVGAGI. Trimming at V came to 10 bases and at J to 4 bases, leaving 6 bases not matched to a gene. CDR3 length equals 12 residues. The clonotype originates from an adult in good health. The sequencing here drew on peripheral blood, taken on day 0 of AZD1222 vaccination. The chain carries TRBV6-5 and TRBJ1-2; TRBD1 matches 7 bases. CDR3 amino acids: CATPRDSYGYTF. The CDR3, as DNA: TGTGCCACTCCCCGGGACAGCTATGGCTACACCTTC.